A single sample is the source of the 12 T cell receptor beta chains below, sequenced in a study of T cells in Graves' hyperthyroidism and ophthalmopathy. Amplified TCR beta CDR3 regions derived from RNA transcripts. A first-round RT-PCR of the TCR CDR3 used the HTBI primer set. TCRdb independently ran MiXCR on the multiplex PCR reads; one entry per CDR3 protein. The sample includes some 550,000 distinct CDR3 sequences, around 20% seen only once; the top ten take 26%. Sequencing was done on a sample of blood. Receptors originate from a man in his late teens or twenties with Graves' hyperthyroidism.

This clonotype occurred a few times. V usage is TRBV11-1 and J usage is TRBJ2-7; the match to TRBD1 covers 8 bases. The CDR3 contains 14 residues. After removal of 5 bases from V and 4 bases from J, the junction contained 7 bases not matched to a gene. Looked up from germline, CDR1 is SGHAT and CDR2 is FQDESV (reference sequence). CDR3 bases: TGTGCCAGCAGCCTTACGGGACAGGCATACGAGCAGTACTTC. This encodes CASSLTGQAYEQYF.

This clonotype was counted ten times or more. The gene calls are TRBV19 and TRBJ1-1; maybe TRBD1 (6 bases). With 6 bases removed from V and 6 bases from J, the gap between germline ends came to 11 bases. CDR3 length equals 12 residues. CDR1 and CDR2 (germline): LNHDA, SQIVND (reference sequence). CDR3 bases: TGTGCCAGTAGGGCAGGGGTCGCTGAAGCTTTCTTT. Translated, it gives CASRAGVAEAFF.

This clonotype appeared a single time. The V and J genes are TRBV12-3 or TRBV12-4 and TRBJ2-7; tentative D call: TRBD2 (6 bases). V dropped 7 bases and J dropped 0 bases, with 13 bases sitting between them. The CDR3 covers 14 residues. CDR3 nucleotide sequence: TGTGCCAGCACCGCGGGGCTGAGCTCCTACGAGCAGTACTTC. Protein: CASTAGLSSYEQYF.

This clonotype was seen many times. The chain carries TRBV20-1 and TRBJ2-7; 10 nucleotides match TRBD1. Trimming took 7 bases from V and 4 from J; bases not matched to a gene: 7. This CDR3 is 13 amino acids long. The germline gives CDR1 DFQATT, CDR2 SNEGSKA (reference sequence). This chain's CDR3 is CSGGQGEPYEQYF. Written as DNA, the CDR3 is TGCAGTGGTGGACAGGGGGAACCGTACGAGCAGTACTTC.

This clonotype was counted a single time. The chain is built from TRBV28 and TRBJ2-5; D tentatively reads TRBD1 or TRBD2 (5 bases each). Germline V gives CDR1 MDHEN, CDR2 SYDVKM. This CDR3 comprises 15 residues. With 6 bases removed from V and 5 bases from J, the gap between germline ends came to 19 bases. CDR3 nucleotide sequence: TGTGCCAGCAGCTTTAGCCGGGGCTTATCGGAGACCCAGTACTTC. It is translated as CASSFSRGLSETQYF.

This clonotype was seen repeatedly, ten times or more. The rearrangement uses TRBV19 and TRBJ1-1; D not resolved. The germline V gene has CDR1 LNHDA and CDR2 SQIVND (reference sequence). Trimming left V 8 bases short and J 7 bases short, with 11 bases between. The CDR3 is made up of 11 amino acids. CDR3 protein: CASYVGDEAFF. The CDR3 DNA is TGTGCCAGTTACGTAGGCGATGAAGCTTTCTTT.

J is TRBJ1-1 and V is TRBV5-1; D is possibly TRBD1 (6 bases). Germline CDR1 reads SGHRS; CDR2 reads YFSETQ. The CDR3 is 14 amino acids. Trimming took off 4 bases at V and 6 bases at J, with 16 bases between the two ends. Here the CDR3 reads CASSPVQGSAEAFF. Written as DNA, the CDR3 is TGCGCCAGCAGCCCCGTACAGGGTAGCGCTGAAGCTTTCTTT.

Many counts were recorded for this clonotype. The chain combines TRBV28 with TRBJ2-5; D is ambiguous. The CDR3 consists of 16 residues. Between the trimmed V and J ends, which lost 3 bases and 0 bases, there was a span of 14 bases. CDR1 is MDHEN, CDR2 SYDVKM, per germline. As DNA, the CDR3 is TGTGCCAGCAGTTTGGAGTCCCAAGTGTACCAAGAGACCCAGTACTTC. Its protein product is CASSLESQVYQETQYF.

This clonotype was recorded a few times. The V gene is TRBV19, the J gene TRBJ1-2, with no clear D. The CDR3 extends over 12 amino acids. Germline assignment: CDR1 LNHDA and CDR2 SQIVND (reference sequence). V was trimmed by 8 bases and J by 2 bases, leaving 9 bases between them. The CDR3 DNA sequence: TGTGCCAGTCGGACGGTCAACTATGGCTACACCTTC. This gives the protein CASRTVNYGYTF.

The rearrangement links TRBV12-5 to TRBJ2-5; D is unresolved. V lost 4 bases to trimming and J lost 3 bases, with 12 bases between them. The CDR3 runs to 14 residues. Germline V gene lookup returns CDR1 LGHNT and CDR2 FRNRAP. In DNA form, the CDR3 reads TGTGCTAGTGGTTCCCGTCCCCTCAAAGAGACCCAGTACTTC. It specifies CASGSRPLKETQYF.

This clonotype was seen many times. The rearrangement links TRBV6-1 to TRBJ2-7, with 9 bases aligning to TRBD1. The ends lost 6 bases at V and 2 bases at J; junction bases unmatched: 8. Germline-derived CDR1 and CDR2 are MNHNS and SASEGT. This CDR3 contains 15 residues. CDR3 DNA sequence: TGTGCCAGCAGGTCGGGGGACAGGGACACCTACGAGCAGTACTTC. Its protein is CASRSGDRDTYEQYF.

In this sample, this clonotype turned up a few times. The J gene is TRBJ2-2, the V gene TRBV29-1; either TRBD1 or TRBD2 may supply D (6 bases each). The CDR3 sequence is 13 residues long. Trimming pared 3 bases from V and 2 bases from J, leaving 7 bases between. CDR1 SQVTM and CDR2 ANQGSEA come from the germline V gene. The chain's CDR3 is CSVDGGNTGELFF. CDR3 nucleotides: TGCAGCGTTGACGGGGGCAACACCGGGGAGCTGTTTTTT.